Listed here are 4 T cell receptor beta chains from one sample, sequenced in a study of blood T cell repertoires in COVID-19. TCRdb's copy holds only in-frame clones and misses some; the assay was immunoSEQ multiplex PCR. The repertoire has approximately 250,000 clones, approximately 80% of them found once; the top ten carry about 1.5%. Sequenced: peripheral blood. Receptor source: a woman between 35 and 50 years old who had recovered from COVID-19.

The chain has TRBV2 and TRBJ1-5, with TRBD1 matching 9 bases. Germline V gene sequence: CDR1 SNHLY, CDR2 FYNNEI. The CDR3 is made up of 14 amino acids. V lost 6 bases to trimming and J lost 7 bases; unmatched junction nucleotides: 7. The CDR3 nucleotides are TGTGCCAGCAGGGACAGGGGTGTTTTGCAGCCCCAGCATTTT. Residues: CASRDRGVLQPQHF.

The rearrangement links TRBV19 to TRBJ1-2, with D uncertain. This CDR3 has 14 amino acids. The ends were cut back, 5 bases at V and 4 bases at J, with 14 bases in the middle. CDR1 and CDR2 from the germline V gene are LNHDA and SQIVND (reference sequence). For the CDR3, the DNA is TGTGCCAGTAGTGCCCAGCGGTTCAGCTATGGCTACACCTTC. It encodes CASSAQRFSYGYTF.

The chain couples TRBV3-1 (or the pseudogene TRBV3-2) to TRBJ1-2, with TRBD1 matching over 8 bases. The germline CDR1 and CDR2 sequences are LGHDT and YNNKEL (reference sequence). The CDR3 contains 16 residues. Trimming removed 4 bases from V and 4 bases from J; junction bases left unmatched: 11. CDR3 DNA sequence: TGTGCCAGCAGCCCCCGAGACAGGGGCGGTAGCTATGGCTACACCTTC. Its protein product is CASSPRDRGGSYGYTF.

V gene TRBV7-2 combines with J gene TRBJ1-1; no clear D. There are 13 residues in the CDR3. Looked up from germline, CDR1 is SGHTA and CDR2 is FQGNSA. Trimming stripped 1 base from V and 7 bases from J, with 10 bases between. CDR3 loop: CASSLVMRGEAFF. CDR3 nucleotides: TGTGCCAGCAGCTTAGTCATGCGGGGTGAAGCTTTCTTT.